The clone carrying this TCR beta chain was picked up one time. The antigen remains unidentified. Germline V gene sequence: CDR1 LGHNA, CDR2 YSLEER. V was shortened by 0 bases and J by 2 bases, with 9 bases between the two germline ends. The CDR3 is 15 residues long. This entry is derived from a study of T cell responses to AZD1222 COVID-19 vaccine. The study, taken as a whole, reports: Nearly half of unique spike-specific TCRs reportedly avoided B.1.351 and B.1.1.7 mutated regions. It should be noted that donors were predominantly white British and more often female, and clonal diversity was possibly underestimated.

The protocol was immunoSEQ multiplex PCR, while the TCRdb copy is restricted to in-frame clones and leaves out a portion. The data hold roughly 66,000 clones, with around nine tenths observed a single time. Source: peripheral blood, taken 28 days after the second dose of the MenACWY control vaccine. The gene calls are TRBV4-3 and TRBJ2-3; D not resolved. The TCR sequence derives from an adult who received the MenACWY meningococcal vaccine as a control. CDR3 coding DNA: TGCGCCAGCAGCCAAGATCCCGGAATCACAGATACGCAGTATTTT. Protein product: CASSQDPGITDTQYF.